A selection of T cell receptor beta chains follows, all from one sample in a study of vaccination and CD4 T cells after COVID-19. TCRdb redid the calling of the PCR reads with MiXCR, one entry per CDR3 protein. This table holds 9,500 to 15,000 distinct CDR3 sequences, more than 25% found once. No antigen has been assigned to these receptors. Sequencing was done on a sample of cultured CD4+ T cells from blood. The receptors originated from a human donor with COVID-19. The CDR3 runs from the conserved cysteine through the conserved F or W. A D gene is named only where the DNA matches it firmly. The size of a clone is reported for some rows only, either as once, few or many, or as a class for expanded clones.

clone_size | j_call | v_call | d_call | cdr3_aa | cdr3_nt
few | TRBJ1-2 | TRBV2 | - | CASRRQEANYGYTF | TGTGCCAGCAGGCGGCAGGAAGCTAACTATGGCTACACCTTC
few | TRBJ2-2 | TRBV20-1 | TRBD2 | CSARDRGGGASTGELFF | TGCAGTGCTAGAGATCGTGGCGGGGGGGCCTCAACCGGGGAGCTGTTTTTT
- | TRBJ1-1 | TRBV11-3 | TRBD1 | CASSSRRGTGHAEAFF | TGTGCCAGCAGCTCCCGCCGAGGGACAGGGCACGCTGAAGCTTTCTTT
- | TRBJ1-2 | TRBV28 | - | CASRTGTSYGYTF | TGTGCCAGCAGAACCGGGACGTCGTATGGCTACACCTTC
few | TRBJ1-2 | TRBV7-2 | TRBD1 | CASRRTGPGYTF | TGTGCCAGCAGACGGACAGGTCCTGGCTACACCTTC
few | TRBJ2-3 | TRBV20-1 | TRBD1 | CSASGGQGTDTQYF | TGCAGTGCTAGTGGCGGACAGGGTACAGATACGCAGTATTTT
- | TRBJ2-1 | TRBV6-2/TRBV6-3 | - | CASSYPGFEQFF | TGTGCCAGCAGTTACCCCGGGTTTGAGCAGTTCTTC
- | TRBJ2-3 | TRBV7-2 | - | CASSKQGLDTQYF | TGTGCCAGCAGCAAACAGGGCCTAGATACGCAGTATTTT
- | TRBJ2-2 | TRBV5-5 | - | CASSLGSSGELFF | TGTGCCAGCAGCTTGGGTTCCTCCGGGGAGCTGTTTTTT
few | TRBJ1-5 | TRBV7-2 | - | CASSLVAGRLPQHF | TGTGCCAGCAGCTTAGTAGCGGGTCGCCTGCCCCAGCATTTT
- | TRBJ1-1 | TRBV6-4 | - | CASSEARNTEAFF | TGTGCCAGCAGTGAAGCCAGGAACACTGAAGCTTTCTTT
few | TRBJ1-5 | TRBV2 | TRBD1 | CASSGRDRGLIQPQHF | TGTGCCAGCAGCGGCCGGGACAGGGGGCTGATTCAGCCCCAGCATTTT
- | TRBJ1-6 | TRBV7-2 | - | CASSTFRVMGSPLHF | TGTGCCAGCAGCACCTTCAGGGTCATGGGTTCACCCCTCCACTTT
- | TRBJ2-1 | TRBV7-7 | TRBD2 | CASSPTAGGHRGLFF | TGTGCTAGCAGCCCTACAGCGGGGGGGCACCGTGGACTGTTCTTC
- | TRBJ1-4 | TRBV12-3/TRBV12-4 | - | CASSLGGGGEKLFF | TGTGCCAGCAGTCTCGGGGGCGGGGGGGAAAAACTGTTTTTT
few | TRBJ2-4 | TRBV20-1 | TRBD2 | CSARLGLAGGPAKNIQYF | TGCAGTGCTAGACTGGGACTAGCGGGGGGCCCAGCCAAAAACATTCAGTACTTC
- | TRBJ2-1 | TRBV10-1 | TRBD2 | CASSDLLAGSYNEQFF | TGCGCCAGCAGTGATTTACTAGCGGGATCCTACAATGAGCAGTTCTTC
- | TRBJ1-5 | TRBV7-2 | TRBD1 | CASSSGAGGQPQHF | TGTGCCAGCAGCTCGGGGGCAGGGGGCCAGCCCCAGCATTTT
few | TRBJ1-4 | TRBV24-1 | - | CATSDPGRGGNEKLFF | TGTGCCACCAGTGACCCGGGCAGGGGCGGAAATGAAAAACTGTTTTTT
- | TRBJ1-1 | TRBV18 | - | CASSPPGVTEAFF | TGTGCCAGCTCACCACCTGGTGTCACTGAAGCTTTCTTT
- | TRBJ2-5 | TRBV4-1 | TRBD2 | CASSLAGGIQETQYF | TGCGCCAGCAGCCTAGCGGGGGGGATTCAAGAGACCCAGTACTTC
- | TRBJ1-3 | TRBV7-9 | TRBD1 | CASSNGQVGNTIYF | TGTGCCAGCAGCAATGGACAGGTTGGAAACACCATATATTTT
- | TRBJ1-4 | TRBV20-1 | - | CSAREGEKLFF | TGCAGTGCTAGAGAGGGCGAAAAACTGTTTTTT
- | TRBJ1-2 | TRBV9 | - | CASSVARGNYGYTF | TGTGCCAGCAGCGTAGCTCGGGGTAACTATGGCTACACCTTC
- | TRBJ2-3 | TRBV7-2 | TRBD2 | CASGLAGTDTQYF | TGTGCCAGCGGGCTAGCGGGGACAGATACGCAGTATTTT
few | TRBJ1-1 | TRBV7-2 | TRBD1 | CASSFDRGQVTEAFF | TGTGCCAGCAGCTTTGACAGGGGGCAGGTCACTGAAGCTTTCTTT
- | TRBJ1-1 | TRBV4-3 | - | CASSQDPFPGAVEAFF | TGCGCCAGCAGCCAAGACCCATTTCCGGGGGCGGTGGAAGCTTTCTTT
few | TRBJ2-5 | TRBV20-1 | - | CSASQGNTQETQYF | TGCAGTGCTAGCCAAGGCAACACCCAAGAGACCCAGTACTTC
few | TRBJ2-1 | TRBV10-3 | - | CASSRKGGQNEQFF | TGTGCCAGCAGTCGAAAGGGGGGACAGAATGAGCAGTTCTTC
few | TRBJ1-2 | TRBV10-3 | - | CAITATGSGYTF | TGTGCCATCACAGCGACAGGTTCTGGCTACACCTTC
few | TRBJ1-1 | TRBV6-1 | - | CASKRGGATEAFF | TGTGCCAGCAAACGAGGGGGGGCGACTGAAGCTTTCTTT
- | TRBJ2-5 | TRBV28 | - | CASGPTGFETQYF | TGTGCCAGCGGACCTACAGGGTTTGAGACCCAGTACTTC
- | TRBJ1-3 | TRBV30 | TRBD1 | CAWSRDSFSGNTIYF | TGTGCCTGGAGCCGGGACAGCTTCTCTGGAAACACCATATATTTT
once | TRBJ2-6 | TRBV9 | - | CASSAPASRGSSGANVLTF | TGTGCCAGCAGCGCCCCAGCGAGCCGAGGGTCCTCTGGGGCCAACGTCCTGACTTTC
once | TRBJ1-4 | TRBV4-3 | - | CASSRGRSEEKLFF | TGCGCCAGCAGCCGGGGACGGTCTGAAGAAAAACTGTTTTTT
- | TRBJ2-5 | TRBV5-1 | TRBD1 | CASSLLGQGAKTQYF | TGCGCCAGCAGCTTGTTGGGACAGGGCGCAAAGACCCAGTACTTC
- | TRBJ1-1 | TRBV11-3 | TRBD1 | CASSSRLRGGAEAFF | TGTGCCAGCAGCTCACGCCTCAGAGGGGGCGCTGAAGCTTTCTTT
- | TRBJ2-7 | TRBV30 | - | CAWSGAGGYEQYF | TGTGCCTGGAGTGGAGCAGGGGGGTACGAGCAGTACTTC
- | TRBJ2-3 | TRBV14 | TRBD1 | CASSLTPTGWSTDTQYF | TGTGCCAGCAGCCTGACCCCGACAGGGTGGAGCACAGATACGCAGTATTTT
few | TRBJ2-3 | TRBV6-1 | - | CASSQPGRTDTQYF | TGTGCCAGCAGCCAGCCCGGGCGGACAGATACGCAGTATTTT
- | TRBJ2-1 | TRBV27 | - | CASPRSRGAENEQFF | TGTGCCAGCCCCCGCTCTCGGGGGGCCGAAAATGAGCAGTTCTTC
few | TRBJ2-5 | TRBV6-5 | TRBD2 | CASSYNSAGLAETQYF | TGTGCCAGCAGTTACAATTCAGCGGGGTTGGCAGAGACCCAGTACTTC
- | TRBJ1-2 | TRBV27 | TRBD1 | CASTPRGGDRVYGYTF | TGTGCCAGCACTCCAAGGGGCGGGGACAGAGTTTATGGCTACACCTTC
few | TRBJ1-2 | TRBV6-2/TRBV6-3 | - | CASSYTPFRGNYGYTF | TGTGCCAGCAGTTATACCCCCTTTCGCGGTAACTATGGCTACACCTTC
- | TRBJ2-7 | TRBV25-1 | TRBD1 | CASRYPGQGRGEQYF | TGTGCCAGCAGATATCCGGGACAGGGAAGGGGAGAGCAGTACTTC
once | TRBJ1-3 | TRBV28 | TRBD1 | CASILTGGSGNTIYF | TGTGCCAGCATATTAACAGGGGGTTCTGGAAACACCATATATTTT
few | TRBJ1-5 | TRBV7-8 | TRBD1 | CASSRDRSQPQHF | TGTGCCAGCAGCCGGGACAGATCTCAGCCCCAGCATTTT
- | TRBJ2-6 | TRBV10-1 | TRBD1 | CASSGIRGPGANVLTF | TGCGCCAGCAGTGGGATCAGGGGGCCTGGGGCCAACGTCCTGACTTTC
few | TRBJ2-3 | TRBV6-2/TRBV6-3 | - | CASSPLLTGTDTQYF | TGTGCCAGCAGCCCGCTATTGACCGGCACAGATACGCAGTATTTT
- | TRBJ2-5 | TRBV6-5 | - | CASSSPNVRETQYF | TGTGCCAGCAGTTCCCCCAATGTACGGGAGACCCAGTACTTC
few | TRBJ2-2 | TRBV29-1 | - | CSVEAGLNTGELFF | TGCAGCGTTGAAGCGGGGTTAAACACCGGGGAGCTGTTTTTT
few | TRBJ1-2 | TRBV6-1 | TRBD1 | CASSLQGATYGYTF | TGTGCCAGCAGTCTACAGGGGGCGACGTATGGCTACACCTTC
few | TRBJ1-2 | TRBV12-3/TRBV12-4 | - | CASSFDSYGYTF | TGTGCCAGCAGTTTCGACAGCTATGGCTACACCTTC
few | TRBJ2-5 | TRBV25-1 | - | CASSPRGRPGRQETQYF | TGTGCCAGCAGTCCTCGGGGACGGCCCGGTCGGCAAGAGACCCAGTACTTC
- | TRBJ1-2 | TRBV7-9 | - | CASSPQTNYGYTF | TGTGCCAGCAGTCCACAGACTAACTATGGCTACACCTTC